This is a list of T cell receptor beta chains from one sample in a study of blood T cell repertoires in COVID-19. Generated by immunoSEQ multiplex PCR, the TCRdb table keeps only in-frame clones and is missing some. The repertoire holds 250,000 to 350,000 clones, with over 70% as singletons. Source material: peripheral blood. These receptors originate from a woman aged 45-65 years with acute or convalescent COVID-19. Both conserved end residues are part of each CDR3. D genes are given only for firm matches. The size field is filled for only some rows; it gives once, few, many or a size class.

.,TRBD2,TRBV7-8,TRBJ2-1,CASSLAVTSGPGEQFF,TGTGCCAGCAGCTTAGCTGTGACTAGCGGACCAGGGGAGCAGTTCTTC
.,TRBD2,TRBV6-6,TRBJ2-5,CASSLLAGAQETQYF,TGTGCCAGCAGTTTACTAGCGGGCGCTCAAGAGACCCAGTACTTC
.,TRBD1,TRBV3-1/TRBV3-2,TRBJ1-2,CASSQDSGTGSGYTF,TGTGCCAGCAGCCAAGATAGCGGGACAGGGAGTGGCTACACCTTC
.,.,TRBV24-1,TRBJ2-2,CATSDSGLGRTGELFF,TGTGCCACCAGTGATTCAGGGTTGGGTCGCACCGGGGAGCTGTTTTTT
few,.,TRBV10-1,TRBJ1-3,CASSEPLNTIYF,TGCGCCAGCAGTGAGCCATTAAACACCATATATTTT
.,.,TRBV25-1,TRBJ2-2,CASSERSTGELFF,TGTGCCAGCAGTGAAAGGAGCACCGGGGAGCTGTTTTTT
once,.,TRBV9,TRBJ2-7,CASSPTAQTSYEQYF,TGTGCCAGCAGCCCGACAGCGCAAACCTCCTACGAGCAGTACTTC
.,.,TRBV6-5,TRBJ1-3,CASSTGIGPGNTIYF,TGTGCCAGCAGTACAGGGATCGGTCCCGGAAACACCATATATTTT
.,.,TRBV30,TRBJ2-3,CAWNPGQWGDTQYF,TGTGCCTGGAATCCTGGACAGTGGGGTGATACGCAGTATTTT
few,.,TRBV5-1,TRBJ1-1,CASSLLRDTEAFF,TGCGCCAGCAGCTTGCTGAGGGACACTGAAGCTTTCTTT
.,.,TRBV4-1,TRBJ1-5,CASSQGGGASNQPQHF,TGCGCCAGCAGCCAAGGGGGCGGGGCTAGCAATCAGCCCCAGCATTTT
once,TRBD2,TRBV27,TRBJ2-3,CASSPGGEGPDTQYF,TGTGCCAGCAGTCCCGGAGGGGAGGGCCCAGATACGCAGTATTTT
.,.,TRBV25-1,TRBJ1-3,CASSEAGQNRNTIYF,TGTGCCAGCAGTGAGGCCGGACAGAATAGAAACACCATATATTTT
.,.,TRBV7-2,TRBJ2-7,CASSFSGSGGQNEQYF,TGTGCCAGCAGCTTCAGCGGTTCGGGGGGCCAAAACGAGCAGTACTTC
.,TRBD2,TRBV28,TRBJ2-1,CASLGSGGSSYNEQFF,TGTGCCAGCCTGGGATCGGGCGGGAGTTCCTACAATGAGCAGTTCTTC
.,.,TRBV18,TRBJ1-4,CASSPEHPGAGEKLFF,TGTGCCAGCTCACCGGAACATCCCGGAGCGGGTGAAAAACTGTTTTTT
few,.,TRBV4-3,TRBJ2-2,CASSHRRGQNTGELFF,TGCGCCAGCAGCCACCGACGAGGACAGAACACCGGGGAGCTGTTTTTT
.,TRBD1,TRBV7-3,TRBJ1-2,CASSAGQGYGYTF,TGTGCCAGCAGCGCGGGACAGGGGTATGGCTACACCTTC
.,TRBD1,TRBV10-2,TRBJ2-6,CASSGDRGYTSSGANVLTF,TGCGCCAGCAGTGGGGACAGGGGGTACACGAGCTCTGGGGCCAACGTCCTGACTTTC
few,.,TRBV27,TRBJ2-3,CASSSQGGDTQYF,TGTGCCAGCAGTAGTCAGGGTGGAGATACGCAGTATTTT
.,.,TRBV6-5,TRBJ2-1,CASSTPLQNNEQFF,TGTGCCAGCAGTACCCCACTACAAAACAATGAGCAGTTCTTC
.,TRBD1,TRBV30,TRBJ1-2,CAWIRGQGNNYGYTF,TGTGCCTGGATACGGGGACAGGGTAATAACTATGGCTACACCTTC
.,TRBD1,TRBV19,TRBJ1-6,CASGQDRGIVSPLHF,TGTGCCAGTGGGCAGGACAGGGGCATAGTCTCACCCCTCCACTTT
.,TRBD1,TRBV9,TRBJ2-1,CASSVTGGSYNEQFF,TGTGCCAGCAGCGTAACAGGGGGTTCCTACAATGAGCAGTTCTTC
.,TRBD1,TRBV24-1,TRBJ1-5,CATSDRGTGGRPQHF,TGTGCCACCAGTGACCGCGGGACAGGGGGAAGGCCCCAGCATTTT
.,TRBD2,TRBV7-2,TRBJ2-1,CASSSKGLAGLSYNEQFF,TGTGCCAGCAGCTCCAAGGGACTAGCGGGCCTCTCCTACAATGAGCAGTTCTTC
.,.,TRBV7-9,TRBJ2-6,CASSSPRGSGANVLTF,TGTGCCAGCAGCTCCCCCAGGGGCTCTGGGGCCAACGTCCTGACTTTC
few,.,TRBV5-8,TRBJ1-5,CASSLAGLGRPQHF,TGTGCCAGCAGCTTAGCAGGGTTGGGCCGGCCCCAGCATTTT
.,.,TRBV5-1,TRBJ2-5,CASSFYKEETQYF,TGCGCCAGCAGCTTCTATAAGGAGGAGACCCAGTACTTC
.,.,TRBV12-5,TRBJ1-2,CASAPLGYGYTF,TGTGCTAGTGCCCCACTAGGCTATGGCTACACCTTC
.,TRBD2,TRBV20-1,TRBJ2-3,CSASGTSGGTDTQYF,TGCAGTGCTAGTGGGACTAGCGGGGGCACAGATACGCAGTATTTT
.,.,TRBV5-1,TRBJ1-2,CASNLQGSSYGYTF,TGCGCCAGCAATTTACAGGGCTCGAGCTATGGCTACACCTTC
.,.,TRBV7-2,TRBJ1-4,CASSLDFYSGATGEKLFF,TGTGCCAGCAGCTTAGATTTTTATTCAGGGGCCACAGGAGAAAAACTGTTTTTT
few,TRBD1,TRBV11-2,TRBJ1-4,CASSPTGANEKLFF,TGTGCCAGCAGCCCGACAGGGGCCAATGAAAAACTGTTTTTT
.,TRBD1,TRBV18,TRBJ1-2,CASSSDRDYGYTF,TGTGCCAGCTCATCGGACAGGGACTATGGCTACACCTTC